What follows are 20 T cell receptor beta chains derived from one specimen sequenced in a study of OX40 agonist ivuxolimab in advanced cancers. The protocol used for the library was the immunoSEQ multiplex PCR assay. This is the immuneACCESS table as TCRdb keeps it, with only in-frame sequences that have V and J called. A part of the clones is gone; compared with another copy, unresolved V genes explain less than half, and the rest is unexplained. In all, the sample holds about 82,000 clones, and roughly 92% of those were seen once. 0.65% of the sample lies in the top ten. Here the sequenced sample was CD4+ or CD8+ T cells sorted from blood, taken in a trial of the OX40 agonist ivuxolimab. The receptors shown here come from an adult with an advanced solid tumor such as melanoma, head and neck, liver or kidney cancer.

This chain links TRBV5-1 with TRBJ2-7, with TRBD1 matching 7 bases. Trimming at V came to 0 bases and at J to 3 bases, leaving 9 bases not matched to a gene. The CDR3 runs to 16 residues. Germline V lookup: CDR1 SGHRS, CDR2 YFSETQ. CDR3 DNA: TGCGCCAGCAGCTTGGGCTTTCTGAGACAGGGCTACGAGCAGTACTTC. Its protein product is CASSLGFLRQGYEQYF. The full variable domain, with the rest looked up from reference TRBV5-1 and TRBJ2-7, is KAGVTQTPRYLIKTRGQQVTLSCSPISGHRSVSWYQQTPGQGLQFLFEYFSETQRNKGNFPGRFSGRQFSNSRSEMNVSTLELGDSALYLCASSLGFLRQGYEQYFGPGTRLTVT.

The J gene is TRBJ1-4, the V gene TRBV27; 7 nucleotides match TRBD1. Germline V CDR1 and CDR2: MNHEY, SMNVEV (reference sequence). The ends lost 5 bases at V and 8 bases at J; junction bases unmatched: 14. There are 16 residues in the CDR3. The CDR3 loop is CASSPQGGTVIEKLFF. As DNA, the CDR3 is TGTGCCAGCAGTCCTCAGGGTGGGACAGTTATCGAAAAACTGTTTTTT.

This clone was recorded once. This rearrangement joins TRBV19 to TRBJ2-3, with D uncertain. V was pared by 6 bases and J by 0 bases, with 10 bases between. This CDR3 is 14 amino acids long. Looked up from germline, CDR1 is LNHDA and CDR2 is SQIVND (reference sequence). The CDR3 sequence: CASRVALSTDTQYF. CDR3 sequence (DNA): TGTGCCAGTAGAGTAGCCCTTAGCACAGATACGCAGTATTTT. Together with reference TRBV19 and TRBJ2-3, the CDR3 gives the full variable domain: DGGITQSPKYLFRKEGQNVTLSCEQNLNHDAMYWYRQDPGQGLRLIYYSQIVNDFQKGDIAEGYSVSREKKESFPLTVTSAQKNPTAFYLCASRVALSTDTQYFGPGTRLTVL.

CDR3 amino acids: CASSGDRATTGELFF. DNA of the CDR3: TGTGCCAGCAGTGGGGACAGGGCAACCACCGGGGAGCTGTTTTTT. The rearrangement joins TRBV6-6 to TRBJ2-2; 9 bases agree with TRBD1. The germline V gene has CDR1 MNHNY and CDR2 SVGAGI (reference sequence). Germline trimming cut 5 bases from V and 4 bases from J; bases unmatched to any gene: 5. The CDR3 is 15 amino acids.

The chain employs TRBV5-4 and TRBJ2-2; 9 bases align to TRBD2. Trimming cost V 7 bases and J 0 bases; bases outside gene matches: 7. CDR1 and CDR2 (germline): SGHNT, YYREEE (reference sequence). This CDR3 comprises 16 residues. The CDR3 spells CASWTGGGANTGELFF. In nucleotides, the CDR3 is TGTGCCAGCTGGACTGGCGGGGGGGCGAACACCGGGGAGCTGTTTTTT.

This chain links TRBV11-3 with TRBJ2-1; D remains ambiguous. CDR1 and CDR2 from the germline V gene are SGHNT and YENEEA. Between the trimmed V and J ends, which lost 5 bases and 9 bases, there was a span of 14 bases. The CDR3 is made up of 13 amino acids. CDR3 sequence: CASSLGRLSEQFF. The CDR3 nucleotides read TGTGCCAGCAGCCTAGGTCGACTGAGTGAGCAGTTCTTC.

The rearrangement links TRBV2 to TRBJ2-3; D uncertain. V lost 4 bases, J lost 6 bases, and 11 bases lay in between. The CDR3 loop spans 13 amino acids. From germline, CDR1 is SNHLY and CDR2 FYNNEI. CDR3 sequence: CASSGPAWDTQYF. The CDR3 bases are TGTGCCAGCAGTGGACCCGCTTGGGATACGCAGTATTTT.

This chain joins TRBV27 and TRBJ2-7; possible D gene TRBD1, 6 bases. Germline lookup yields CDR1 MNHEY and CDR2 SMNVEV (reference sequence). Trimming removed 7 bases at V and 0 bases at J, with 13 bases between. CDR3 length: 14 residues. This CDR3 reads CASNERGSSYEQYF. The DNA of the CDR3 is TGTGCCAGCAATGAGAGGGGGTCCTCCTACGAGCAGTACTTC.

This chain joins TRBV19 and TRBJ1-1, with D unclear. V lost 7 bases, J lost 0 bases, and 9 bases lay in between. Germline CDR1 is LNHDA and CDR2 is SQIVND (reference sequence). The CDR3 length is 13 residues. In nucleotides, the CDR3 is TGTGCCAGTAAGAAGACGGTGAACACTGAAGCTTTCTTT. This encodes CASKKTVNTEAFF.

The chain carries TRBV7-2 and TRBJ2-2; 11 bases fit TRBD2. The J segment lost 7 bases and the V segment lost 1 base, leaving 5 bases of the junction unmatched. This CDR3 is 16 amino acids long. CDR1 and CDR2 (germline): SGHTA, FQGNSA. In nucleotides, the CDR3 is TGTGCCAGCAGCTTAGGTACTAGCGGGAGTAACGGGGAGCTGTTTTTT. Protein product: CASSLGTSGSNGELFF.

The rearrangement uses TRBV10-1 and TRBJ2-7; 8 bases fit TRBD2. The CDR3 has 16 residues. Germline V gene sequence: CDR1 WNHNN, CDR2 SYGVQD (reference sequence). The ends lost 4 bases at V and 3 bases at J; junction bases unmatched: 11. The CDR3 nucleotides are TGCGCCAGCAGTGGCCCTAGAACTAGCGGAGGCTACGAGCAGTACTTC. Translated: CASSGPRTSGGYEQYF.

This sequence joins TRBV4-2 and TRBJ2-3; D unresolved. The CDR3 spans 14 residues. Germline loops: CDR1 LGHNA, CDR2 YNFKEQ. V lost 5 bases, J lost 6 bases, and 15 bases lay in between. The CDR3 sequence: CASSTNLGADTQYF. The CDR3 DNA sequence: TGTGCCAGCAGCACTAACTTGGGCGCGGATACGCAGTATTTT.

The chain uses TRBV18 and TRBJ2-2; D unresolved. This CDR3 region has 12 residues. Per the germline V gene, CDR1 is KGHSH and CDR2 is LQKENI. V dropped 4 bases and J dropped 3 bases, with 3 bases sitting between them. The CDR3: CASSRDTGELFF. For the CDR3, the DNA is TGTGCCAGCTCACGGGACACCGGGGAGCTGTTTTTT.

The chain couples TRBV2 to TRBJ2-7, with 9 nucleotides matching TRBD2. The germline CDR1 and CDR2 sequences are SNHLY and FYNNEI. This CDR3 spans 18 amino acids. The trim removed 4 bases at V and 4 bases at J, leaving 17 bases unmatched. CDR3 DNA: TGTGCCAGCAGTGGTGTCAGGGCAGCGGGGCGGGAGGGTTACGAGCAGTACTTC. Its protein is CASSGVRAAGREGYEQYF.

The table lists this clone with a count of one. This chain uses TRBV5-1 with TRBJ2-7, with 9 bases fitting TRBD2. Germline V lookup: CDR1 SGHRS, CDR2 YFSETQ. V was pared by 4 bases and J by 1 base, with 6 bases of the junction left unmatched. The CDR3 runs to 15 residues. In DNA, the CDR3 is TGCGCCAGCAGCATTGGGACTAGCTCTTCCTACGAGCAGTACTTC. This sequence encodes CASSIGTSSSYEQYF.

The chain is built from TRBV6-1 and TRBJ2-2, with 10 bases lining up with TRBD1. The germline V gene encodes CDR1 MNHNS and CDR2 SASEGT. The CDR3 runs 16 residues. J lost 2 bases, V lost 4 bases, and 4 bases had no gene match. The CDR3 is CASSGPTGGNTGELFF. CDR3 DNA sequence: TGTGCCAGCAGTGGACCGACAGGGGGCAACACCGGGGAGCTGTTTTTT.

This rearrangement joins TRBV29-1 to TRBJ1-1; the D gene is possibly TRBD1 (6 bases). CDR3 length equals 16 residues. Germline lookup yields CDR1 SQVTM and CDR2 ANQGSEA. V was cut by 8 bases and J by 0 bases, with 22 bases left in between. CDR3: CSSVGGAADLNTEAFF. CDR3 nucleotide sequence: TGCAGCTCGGTGGGGGGGGCGGCCGATTTGAACACTGAAGCTTTCTTT.

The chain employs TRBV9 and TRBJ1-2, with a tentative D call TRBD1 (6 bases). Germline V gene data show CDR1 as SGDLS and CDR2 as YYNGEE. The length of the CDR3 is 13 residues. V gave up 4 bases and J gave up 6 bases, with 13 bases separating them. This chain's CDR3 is CASSPRGGDGYTF. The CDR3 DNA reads TGTGCCAGCAGCCCCAGGGGTGGGGATGGCTACACCTTC.

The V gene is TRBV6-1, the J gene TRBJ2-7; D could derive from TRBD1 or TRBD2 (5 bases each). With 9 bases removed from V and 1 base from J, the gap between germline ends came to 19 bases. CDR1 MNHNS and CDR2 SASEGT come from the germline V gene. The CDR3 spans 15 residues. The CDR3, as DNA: TGTGCCAGTCAGACGGGGCCGGCGACTTCCTACGAGCAGTACTTC. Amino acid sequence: CASQTGPATSYEQYF.

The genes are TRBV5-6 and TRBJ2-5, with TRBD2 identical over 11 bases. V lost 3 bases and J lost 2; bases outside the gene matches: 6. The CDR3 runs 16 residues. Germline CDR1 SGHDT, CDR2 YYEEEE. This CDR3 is CASSSPGTSGQETQYF. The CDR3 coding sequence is TGTGCCAGCAGCTCCCCCGGGACTAGCGGACAAGAGACCCAGTACTTC.